This T cell receptor (beta chain) is drawn from a study of control samples from healthy donors and cancer patients. J gave up 2 bases and V 5 bases, and 4 bases lay outside the gene matches. The CDR3 has 14 amino acids. From germline, CDR1 is SGHAT and CDR2 FQDESV (reference sequence). TCRdb's table, derived via immunoSEQ multiplex PCR, lists solely in-frame clones and lacks some. The table has more than 75,000 clones, roughly 89% seen once. This chain joins TRBV11-1 and TRBJ2-7; 9 positions agree with TRBD2. The receptor was derived from a woman aged 60-70 years with head and neck cancer. The sequenced sample consisted of PBMCs. DNA for the CDR3: TGTGCCAGCAGCGTTAGCGGGAGCGCCTACGAGCAGTACTTC. Amino acid sequence: CASSVSGSAYEQYF.